The 9 T cell receptor beta chains below come from one sample, sequenced in a study of T cell repertoires in cytomegalovirus infection. In TCRdb, the reads were re-called with MiXCR into one record per CDR3 protein. The table shows hundreds of thousands of distinct CDR3 sequences, with about 7% occurring only once. Sequencing input: PBMCs. The receptor source for this set is a human donor in good health (CMV status not recorded). Some clones in this sample may be carry-over from other donors' samples.

This clonotype has ten or more counts. The chain carries TRBV27 and TRBJ2-5; TRBD2 agrees at 7 bases. The CDR3 contains 15 residues. Germline CDR1 MNHEY, CDR2 SMNVEV (reference sequence). The V gene end was trimmed by 7 bases and the J gene end by 2 bases; junction bases not matched to a gene: 10. The CDR3 reads CASTSRLAEQETQYF. In DNA, the CDR3 is TGTGCCAGCACCTCCCGGCTAGCGGAACAAGAGACCCAGTACTTC.

A few counts support this clonotype. This chain joins TRBV28 and TRBJ1-5; the D gene is possibly TRBD1 (6 bases). V shed 4 bases and J shed 4 bases, with 14 bases lying between them. CDR1 is MDHEN and CDR2 is SYDVKM in the germline V gene. The CDR3 length is 15 residues. CDR3 nucleotide sequence: TGTGCCAGCAGTTATCTACAGGGACAAAATCAGCCCCAGCATTTT. Protein sequence: CASSYLQGQNQPQHF. Full variable domain (missing parts from reference TRBV28 and TRBJ1-5): DVKVTQSSRYLVKRTGEKVFLECVQDMDHENMFWYRQDPGLGLRLIYFSYDVKMKEKGDIPEGYSVSREKKERFSLILESASTNQTSMYLCASSYLQGQNQPQHFGDGTRLSIL.

This clonotype was detected many times. The V and J genes are TRBV7-2 and TRBJ2-5, with 8 bases aligning to TRBD2. With V trimmed by 5 bases and J by 7 bases, 0 bases remained unmatched. CDR3 length equals 11 residues. Germline CDR1 reads SGHTA; CDR2 reads FQGNSA. CDR3 sequence: CASSRGGTQYF. Here the CDR3 DNA reads TGTGCCAGCAGCCGGGGGGGGACCCAGTACTTC.

This clonotype was counted many times. The V gene is TRBV7-9, the J gene TRBJ2-5; D is ambiguous. Trimming removed 0 bases from V and 5 bases from J, with 10 bases in between. Germline V gene sequence: CDR1 SEHNR, CDR2 FQNEAQ (reference sequence). The CDR3 has 14 amino acids. This chain's CDR3 is CASSLAWSPETQYF. In DNA form, the CDR3 reads TGTGCCAGCAGCTTAGCGTGGTCCCCCGAGACCCAGTACTTC.

At least ten counts were recorded for this clonotype. This sequence joins TRBV6-5 and TRBJ1-3, with D tentatively TRBD1 (5 bases). The ends were cut back, 0 bases at V and 0 bases at J, with 9 bases in the middle. The germline V gene has CDR1 MNHEY and CDR2 SVGAGI. CDR3 length: 16 residues. The CDR3 loop is CASSYSRGSSGNTIYF. The CDR3 DNA is TGTGCCAGCAGTTACTCTCGGGGCAGCTCTGGAAACACCATATATTTT.

This clonotype was seen a few times. The chain is built from TRBV2 and TRBJ2-1; D is undetermined. The CDR3 loop spans 12 amino acids. Trimming left V 7 bases short and J 8 bases short, with 12 bases between. Germline loops: CDR1 SNHLY, CDR2 FYNNEI. CDR3 nucleotide sequence: TGTGCCAGCAACTGGCTGTTGGATGAGCAGTTCTTC. Translation gives CASNWLLDEQFF.

This clonotype came up many times. The V and J genes are TRBV12-3 or TRBV12-4 and TRBJ1-2, with D possibly being TRBD1 (6 bases). The CDR3 contains 13 residues. Trimming removed 2 bases at V and 10 bases at J, with 14 bases between. Written as DNA, the CDR3 is TGTGCCAGCAGTTTATCGGCAGGGGTTTACTACACCTTC. Protein product: CASSLSAGVYYTF.

In this sample, this clonotype turned up a few times. This chain connects TRBV5-6 to TRBJ1-1; D gene ambiguous. Germline V lookup: CDR1 SGHDT, CDR2 YYEEEE. Between the trimmed V and J ends, which lost 2 bases and 2 bases, there was a span of 16 bases. This CDR3 has 16 residues. CDR3 sequence (DNA): TGTGCCAGCAGCTTTTACCTTCTAAGGATCAACACTGAAGCTTTCTTT. This translates into CASSFYLLRINTEAFF.

Note on this clonotype: This may stem from a read error, because a much larger clone lies one nucleotide away. This chain uses TRBV29-1 with TRBJ2-3; possible D gene TRBD2, 6 bases. V lost 7 bases and J 12 bases, leaving 20 bases between the germline ends. This CDR3 spans 12 amino acids. CDR1 is SQVTM and CDR2 is ANQGSEA in the germline V gene. In nucleotides, the CDR3 is TGCAGCGCCGCGGGGACCTCAGAAAGACAGTATTTT. Protein sequence: CSAAGTSERQYF.